This T cell receptor (beta chain) is from a study of blood T cell repertoires in COVID-19. Study as a whole: Acute-phase and convalescent COVID-19 samples originated in the United States, Italy and Spain.

Source study methods: Nucleated cell number was recorded as an estimate derived from reference gene primer amplification. Some clones are missing from TCRdb's copy, which holds only in-frame ones; the method was immunoSEQ multiplex PCR. V and J calls plus clone size are reproduced from that table; the DNA served to infer D and trimming. The table lists about 170,000 clones, approximately 90% of them singletons. CDR1 and CDR2 (germline): KGHSH, LQKENI. This CDR3 is 17 amino acids long. V lost 3 bases to trimming and J lost 0 bases, with 15 bases between them. Sequences were obtained from peripheral blood. The chain joins TRBV18 to TRBJ1-3; no clear D gene. This sequence was found in a man between 60 and 70 years old with acute or convalescent COVID-19. The CDR3 coding sequence is TGTGCCAGCTCACCGCAGACGGGGTTTAGCTCTGGAAACACCATATATTTT. Translating it yields CASSPQTGFSSGNTIYF.